This TCR beta chain was identified in a study of T cells in Graves' hyperthyroidism and ophthalmopathy. Study overall: Once the initial diagnosis was made, peripheral blood was obtained before any treatment.

This clonotype was counted many times. Trimming removed 4 bases at V and 6 bases at J, with 12 bases between. This CDR3 is 13 amino acids long. Looked up from germline, CDR1 is LGHDT and CDR2 is YNNKEL (reference sequence). Amplification of TCR beta CDR3 regions was performed using RNA transcripts as template. The study used the HTBI primer set for a first-round RT-PCR of the TCR CDR3. TCRdb processed the multiplex PCR reads anew with MiXCR; each CDR3 protein has one entry. In the table there are over 350,000 distinct CDR3 sequences, about a fifth of which are singletons. The chain employs TRBV3-1 and TRBJ1-2, with a weak D call TRBD1 (6 bases). This receptor was taken from a man between 18 and 35 years old with Graves' ophthalmopathy. Sequenced sample: blood. The CDR3 nucleotides read TGTGCCAGCAGCCTTAGGGCAGGGGATGGCTACACCTTC. It encodes CASSLRAGDGYTF.